The T cell receptor beta chain under discussion was sequenced for a study of T cells in Graves' hyperthyroidism and ophthalmopathy. From germline, CDR1 is SQVTM and CDR2 ANQGSEA. Trimming took 5 bases from V and 0 from J, leaving 10 bases between them. The CDR3 loop spans 13 amino acids. PBMCs were derived from 9.5 to 10 ml fresh peripheral blood. This clonotype was counted many times. Amplified TCR beta CDR3 regions derived from RNA transcripts. The TCR CDR3 first-round RT-PCR relied on the HTBI primer set. From the multiplex PCR reads, TCRdb called clonotypes with MiXCR, one entry per CDR3 protein. The sample has hundreds of thousands of distinct CDR3 sequences, around 14% seen once.

This clonotype was sampled from a woman under 30 with Graves' hyperthyroidism. The sequenced sample consisted of blood. The chain employs TRBV29-1 and TRBJ1-2; D is undetermined. CDR3 sequence: CSVSGISNYGYTF. The CDR3 bases are TGCAGCGTTTCGGGGATTTCTAACTATGGCTACACCTTC.